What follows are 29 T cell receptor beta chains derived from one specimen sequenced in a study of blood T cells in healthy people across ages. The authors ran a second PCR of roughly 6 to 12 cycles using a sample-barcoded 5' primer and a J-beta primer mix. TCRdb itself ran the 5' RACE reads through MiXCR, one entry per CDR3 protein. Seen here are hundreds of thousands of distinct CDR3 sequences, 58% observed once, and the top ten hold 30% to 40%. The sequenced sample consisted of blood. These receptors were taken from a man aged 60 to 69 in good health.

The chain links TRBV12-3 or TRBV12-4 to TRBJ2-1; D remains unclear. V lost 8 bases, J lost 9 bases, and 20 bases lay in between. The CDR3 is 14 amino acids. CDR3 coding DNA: TGTGCCAGCGACCCCGCGACCACCCTGGGTGAGCAGTTCTTC. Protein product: CASDPATTLGEQFF.

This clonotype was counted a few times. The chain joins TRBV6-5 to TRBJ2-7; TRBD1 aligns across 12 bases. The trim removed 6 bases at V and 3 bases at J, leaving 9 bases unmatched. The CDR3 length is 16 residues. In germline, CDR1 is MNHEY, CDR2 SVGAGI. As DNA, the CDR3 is TGTGCCAGCAGACCAACCGGGACAGGGGGCGTCTACGAGCAGTACTTC. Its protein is CASRPTGTGGVYEQYF.

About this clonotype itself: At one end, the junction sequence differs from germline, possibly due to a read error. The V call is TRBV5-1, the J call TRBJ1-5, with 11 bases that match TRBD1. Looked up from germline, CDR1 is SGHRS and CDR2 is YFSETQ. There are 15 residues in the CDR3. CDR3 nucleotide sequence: TGTGCCAGCTCACCGGGACAGGGGGGCAATCAGCCCCAGCATTTT. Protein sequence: CASSPGQGGNQPQHF.

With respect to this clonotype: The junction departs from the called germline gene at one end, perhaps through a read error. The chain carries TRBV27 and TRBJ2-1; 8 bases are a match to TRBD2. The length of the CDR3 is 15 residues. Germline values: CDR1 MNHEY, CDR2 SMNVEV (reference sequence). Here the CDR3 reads CASSLSGGPENEQFF. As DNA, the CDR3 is TGCGCCAGCAGTTTATCGGGGGGGCCTGAGAATGAGCAGTTCTTC.

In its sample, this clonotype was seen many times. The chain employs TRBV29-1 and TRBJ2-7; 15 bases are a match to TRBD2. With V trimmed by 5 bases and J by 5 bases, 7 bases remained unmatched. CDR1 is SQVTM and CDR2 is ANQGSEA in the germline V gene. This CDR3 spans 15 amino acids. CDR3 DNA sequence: TGCAGCGTTAGAGGACTAGCGGGGGGGTTCGACGAGCAGTACTTC. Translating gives CSVRGLAGGFDEQYF.

The CDR3 is CSAMGLAGEQYF. In DNA form, the CDR3 reads TGCAGTGCTATGGGACTAGCGGGCGAGCAGTACTTC. J is TRBJ2-7 and V is TRBV20-1; 12 bases match TRBD2. Germline loops: CDR1 DFQATT, CDR2 SNEGSKA (reference sequence). Unmatched junction bases numbered 1, after V lost 4 bases and J lost 6 bases. This CDR3 has 12 amino acids.

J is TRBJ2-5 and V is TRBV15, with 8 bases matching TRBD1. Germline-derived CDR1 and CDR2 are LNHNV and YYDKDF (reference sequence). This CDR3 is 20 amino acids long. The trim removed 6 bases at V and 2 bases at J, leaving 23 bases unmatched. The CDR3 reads CATSPQRGRQGKDKQETQYF. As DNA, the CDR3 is TGTGCCACCAGTCCCCAACGGGGCCGACAGGGGAAGGACAAACAAGAGACCCAGTACTTC.

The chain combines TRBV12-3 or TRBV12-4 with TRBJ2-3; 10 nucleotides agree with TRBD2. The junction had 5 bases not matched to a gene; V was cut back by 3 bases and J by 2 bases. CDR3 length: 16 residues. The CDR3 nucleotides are TGTGCCAGCAGTTTCAAACTAGCGGGACTCACAGATACGCAGTATTTT. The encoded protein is CASSFKLAGLTDTQYF.

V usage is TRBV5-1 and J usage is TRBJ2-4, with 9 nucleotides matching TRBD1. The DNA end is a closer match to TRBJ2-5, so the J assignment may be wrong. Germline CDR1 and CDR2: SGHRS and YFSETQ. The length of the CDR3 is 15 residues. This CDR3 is CASSTGTGRRETQYF. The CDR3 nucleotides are TGCGCCAGCAGCACCGGGACAGGGAGGCGAGAGACCCAGTACTTC.

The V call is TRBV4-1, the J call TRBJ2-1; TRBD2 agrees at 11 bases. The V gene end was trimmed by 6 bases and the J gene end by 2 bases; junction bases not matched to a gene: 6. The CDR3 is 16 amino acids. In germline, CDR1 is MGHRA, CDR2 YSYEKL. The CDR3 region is CASRASGGLTYNEQFF. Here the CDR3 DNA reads TGCGCCAGCAGGGCTAGCGGGGGGTTGACCTACAATGAGCAGTTCTTC.

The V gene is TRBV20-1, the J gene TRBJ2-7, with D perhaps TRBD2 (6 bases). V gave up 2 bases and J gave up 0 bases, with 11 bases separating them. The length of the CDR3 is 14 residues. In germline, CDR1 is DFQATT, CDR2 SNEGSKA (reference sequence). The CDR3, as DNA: TGCAGTGCTAGAAGGGACGGGAGCTCCTACGAGCAGTACTTC. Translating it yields CSARRDGSSYEQYF.

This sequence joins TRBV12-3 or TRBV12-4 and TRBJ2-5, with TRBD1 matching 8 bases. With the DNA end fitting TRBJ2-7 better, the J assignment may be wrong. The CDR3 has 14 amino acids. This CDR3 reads CASSFGTGQYEQYF. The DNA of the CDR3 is TGTGCCAGCAGTTTCGGGACAGGCCAGTACGAGCAGTACTTC.

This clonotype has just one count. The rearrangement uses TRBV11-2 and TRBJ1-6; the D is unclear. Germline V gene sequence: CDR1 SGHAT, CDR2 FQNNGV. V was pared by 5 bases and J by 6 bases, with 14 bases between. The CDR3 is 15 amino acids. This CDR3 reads CASSPMRNTNSPLHF. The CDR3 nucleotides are TGTGCCAGCAGCCCGATGAGGAACACTAATTCACCCCTCCACTTT.

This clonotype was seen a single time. The CDR3 DNA is TGTGCCAGCAGACCCGGGACAGTCAATGAAAAACTGTTTTTT. This gives the protein CASRPGTVNEKLFF. J is TRBJ1-4 and V is TRBV7-2; the match to TRBD1 covers 7 bases. The V gene's germline CDR1 is SGHTA and CDR2 FQGNSA. This CDR3 region has 14 residues. Losses at the gene ends were 6 bases for V and 5 bases for J; bases not matched to a gene: 6. Looking up the rest from reference TRBV7-2 and TRBJ1-4 gives the full variable domain: GAGVSQSPSNKVTEKGKDVELRCDPISGHTALYWYRQSLGQGLEFLIYFQGNSAPDKSGLPSDRFSAERTGGSVSTLTIQRTQQEDSAVYLCASRPGTVNEKLFFGSGTQLSVL.

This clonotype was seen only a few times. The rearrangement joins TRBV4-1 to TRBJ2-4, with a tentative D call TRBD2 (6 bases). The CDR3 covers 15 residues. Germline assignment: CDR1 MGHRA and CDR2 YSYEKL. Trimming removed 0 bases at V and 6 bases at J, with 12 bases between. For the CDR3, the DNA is TGCGCCAGCAGCCAAGATCGAGGGACTCTAAACATTCAGTACTTC. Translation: CASSQDRGTLNIQYF.

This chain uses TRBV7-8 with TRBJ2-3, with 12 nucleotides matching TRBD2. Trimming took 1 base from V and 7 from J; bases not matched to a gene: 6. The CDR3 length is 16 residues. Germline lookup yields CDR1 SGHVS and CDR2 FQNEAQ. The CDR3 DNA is TGTGCCAGCAGCTTAGGCCTAGCGGGGGGGTACTATACGCAGTATTTT. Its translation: CASSLGLAGGYYTQYF.

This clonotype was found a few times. The CDR3 sequence is CASSYGPSGGARDEQFF. For the CDR3, the DNA is TGTGCCAGCAGTTACGGGCCTAGCGGGGGGGCCCGAGATGAGCAGTTCTTC. V is TRBV6-2 or TRBV6-3 and J is TRBJ2-1; 12 bases fit TRBD2. CDR1 and CDR2 (germline): MNHEY, SVGEGT. V shed 2 bases and J 8 bases; nucleotides not matched to a gene: 10. This CDR3 comprises 17 residues.

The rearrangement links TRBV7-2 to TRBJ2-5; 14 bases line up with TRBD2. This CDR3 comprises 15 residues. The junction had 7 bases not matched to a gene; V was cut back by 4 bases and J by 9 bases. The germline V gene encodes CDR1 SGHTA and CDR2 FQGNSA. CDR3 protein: CASSSGLAGGGAQYF. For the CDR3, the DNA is TGTGCCAGCAGCTCTGGACTAGCGGGGGGCGGGGCCCAGTACTTC.

The CDR3 sequence: CASRSGTNTGELFF. CDR3 coding DNA: TGTGCCAGCCGTTCGGGTACGAACACCGGGGAGCTGTTTTTT. This sequence joins TRBV28 and TRBJ2-2; D unclear. V lost 8 bases and J 0 bases, leaving 10 bases between the germline ends. The CDR3 contains 14 residues. Germline-derived CDR1 and CDR2 are MDHEN and SYDVKM.

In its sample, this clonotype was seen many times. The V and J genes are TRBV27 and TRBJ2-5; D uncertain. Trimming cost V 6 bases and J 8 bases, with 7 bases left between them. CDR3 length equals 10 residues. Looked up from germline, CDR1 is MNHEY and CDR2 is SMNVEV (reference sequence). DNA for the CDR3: TGTGCCAGCAGCCCACTAACCCAGTACTTC. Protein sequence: CASSPLTQYF.

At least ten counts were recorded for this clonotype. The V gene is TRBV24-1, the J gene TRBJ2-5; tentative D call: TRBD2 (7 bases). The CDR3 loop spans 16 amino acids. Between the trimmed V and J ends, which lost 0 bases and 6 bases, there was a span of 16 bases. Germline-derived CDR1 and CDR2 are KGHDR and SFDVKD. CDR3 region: CATSDLHGGAKKTQYF. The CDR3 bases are TGTGCCACCAGTGATTTGCATGGGGGGGCCAAGAAGACCCAGTACTTC.

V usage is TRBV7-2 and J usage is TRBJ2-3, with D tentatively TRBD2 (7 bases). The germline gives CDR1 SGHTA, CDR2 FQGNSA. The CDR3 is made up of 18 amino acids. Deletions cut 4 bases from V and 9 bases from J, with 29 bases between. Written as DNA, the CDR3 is TGTGCCAGCAGCTCCCCGGTGGGGGGGGCCGCCCGGGTAGACACGCAGTATTTT. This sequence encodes CASSSPVGGAARVDTQYF. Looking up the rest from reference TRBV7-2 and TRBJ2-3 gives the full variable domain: GAGVSQSPSNKVTEKGKDVELRCDPISGHTALYWYRQSLGQGLEFLIYFQGNSAPDKSGLPSDRFSAERTGGSVSTLTIQRTQQEDSAVYLCASSSPVGGAARVDTQYFGPGTRLTVL.

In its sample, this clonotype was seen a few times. CDR3 residues: CASSWQGQETQYF. In DNA, the CDR3 is TGTGCCAGCAGCTGGCAGGGACAAGAGACCCAGTACTTC. V gene TRBV6-5 combines with J gene TRBJ2-5; D is possibly TRBD1 (5 bases). CDR3 length equals 13 residues. Germline CDR1 reads MNHEY; CDR2 reads SVGAGI. V was clipped by 6 bases and J by 2 bases, with 10 bases between them.

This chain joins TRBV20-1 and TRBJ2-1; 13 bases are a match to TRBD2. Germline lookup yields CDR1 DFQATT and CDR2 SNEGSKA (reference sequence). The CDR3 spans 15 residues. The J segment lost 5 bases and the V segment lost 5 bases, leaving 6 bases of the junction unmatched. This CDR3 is CSASTLAGGNNEQFF. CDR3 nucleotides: TGCAGTGCTTCGACACTAGCGGGGGGGAACAATGAGCAGTTCTTC.

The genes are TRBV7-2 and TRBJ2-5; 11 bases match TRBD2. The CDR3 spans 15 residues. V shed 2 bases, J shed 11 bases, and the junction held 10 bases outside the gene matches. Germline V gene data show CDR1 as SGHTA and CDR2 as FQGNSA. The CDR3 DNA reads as TGTGCCAGCAGCTTACTGGGACTAGCGGACAATGAGCAGTACTTC. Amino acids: CASSLLGLADNEQYF.

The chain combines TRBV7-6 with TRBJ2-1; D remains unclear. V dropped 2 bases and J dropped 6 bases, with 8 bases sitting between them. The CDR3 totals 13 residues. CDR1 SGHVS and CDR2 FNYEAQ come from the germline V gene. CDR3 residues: CASSLNTGNEQFF. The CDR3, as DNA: TGTGCCAGCAGCTTAAATACTGGCAATGAGCAGTTCTTC.

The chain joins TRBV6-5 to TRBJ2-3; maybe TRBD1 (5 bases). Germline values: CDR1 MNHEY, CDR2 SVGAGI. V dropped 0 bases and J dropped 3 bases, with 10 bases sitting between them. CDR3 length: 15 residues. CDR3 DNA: TGTGCCAGCAGTTACTCGAGGAAGGGGACAGATACGCAGTATTTT. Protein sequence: CASSYSRKGTDTQYF.

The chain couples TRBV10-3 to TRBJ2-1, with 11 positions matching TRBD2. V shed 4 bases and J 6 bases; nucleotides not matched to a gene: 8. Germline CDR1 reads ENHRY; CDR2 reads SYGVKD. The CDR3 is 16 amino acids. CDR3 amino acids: CAISGHSGGVRNEQFF. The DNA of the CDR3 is TGTGCCATCAGTGGACATAGCGGGGGGGTTCGCAATGAGCAGTTCTTC.

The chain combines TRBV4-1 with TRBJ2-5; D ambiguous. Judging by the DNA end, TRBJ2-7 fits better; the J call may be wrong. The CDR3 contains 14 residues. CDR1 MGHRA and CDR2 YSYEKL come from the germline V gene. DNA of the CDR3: TGCGCCAGCAGCCAAGTCTCAGTACGCGACGAGCAGTACTTC. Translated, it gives CASSQVSVRDEQYF.